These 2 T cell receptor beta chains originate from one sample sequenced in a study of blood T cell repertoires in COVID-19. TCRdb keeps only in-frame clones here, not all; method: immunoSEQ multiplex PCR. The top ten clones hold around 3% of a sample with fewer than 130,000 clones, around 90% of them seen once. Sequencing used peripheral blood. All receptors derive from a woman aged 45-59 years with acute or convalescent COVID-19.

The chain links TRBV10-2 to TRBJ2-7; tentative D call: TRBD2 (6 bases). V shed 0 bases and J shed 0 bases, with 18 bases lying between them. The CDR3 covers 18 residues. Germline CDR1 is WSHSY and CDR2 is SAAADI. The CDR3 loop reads CASSESFGGSASSYEQYF. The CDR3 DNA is TGCGCCAGCAGTGAGTCGTTTGGAGGGAGCGCTAGCTCCTACGAGCAGTACTTC.

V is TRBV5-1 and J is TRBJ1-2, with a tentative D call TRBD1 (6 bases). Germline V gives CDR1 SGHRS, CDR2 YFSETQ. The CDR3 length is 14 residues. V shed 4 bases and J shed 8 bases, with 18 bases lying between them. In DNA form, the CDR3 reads TGCGCCAGCAGCCTCAATACAGGGATCCGGGGCTACACCTTC. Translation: CASSLNTGIRGYTF.